This T cell receptor (beta chain) was found in a study of identical twins. Findings of the study overall: Compared with unrelated sharing, twin-shared out-of-frame alpha sequences had more low-probability sequences. Reduced insertions were recorded for abundant cord blood beta clonotypes, with no such pattern in memory repertoires.

MiXCR, run by TCRdb on the 5' RACE reads, gives a single entry per CDR3 protein. The sample has 400,000 to 550,000 distinct CDR3 sequences, roughly a quarter seen once. Comment on this clonotype: The antigen is undetermined.

Germline-derived CDR1 and CDR2 are DFQATT and SNEGSKA (reference sequence). The V end lost 0 bases, the J end lost 8 bases, and 19 bases lay between the germline ends. The CDR3 spans 15 residues. The sample was also reused in another study, on T cells expressing NK-cell markers. That investigation notes: Sequencing covered eight donors, seven HCMV-seropositive and one seronegative.

This sequence originates from a woman aged 18-29 years in good health. The sequenced sample consisted of CD4+ T cells sorted from blood. J is TRBJ1-2 and V is TRBV20-1, with D unclear. The CDR3: CSARDEGRVRQGYTF. The CDR3 DNA follows: TGCAGTGCTAGAGATGAAGGGAGGGTCAGACAAGGCTACACCTTC.